This record looks at one TCR beta chain sequence and its context. The V gene lost 0 bases and the J gene lost 3 bases, with 7 bases spanning the gap. CDR1 and CDR2 from the germline V gene are SGHRS and YFSETQ. This CDR3 spans 14 amino acids. The data derive from a study of blood T cell repertoires in COVID-19. Across the whole study: Sources were T cells, B-cell-depleted T cells, or PBMCs; the material itself was cDNA or gDNA.

In the original processing: Amplification of reference gene primers was used by the study to estimate nucleated cell counts. Profiled with immunoSEQ multiplex PCR; TCRdb holds only in-frame clones, not every one. V and J calls and clone size are given by that table; D and trimming were obtained from the DNA. The sample records about 210,000 clones, 75% to 85% being singletons. The sequence came from a woman aged 70-85 years with COVID-19, enrolled during active disease. Material: peripheral blood. The chain joins TRBV5-1 to TRBJ1-3, with D possibly being TRBD1 (6 bases). The CDR3 sequence is CASSLGQDGNTIYF. CDR3 nucleotides: TGCGCCAGCAGCTTGGGACAGGATGGAAACACCATATATTTT.